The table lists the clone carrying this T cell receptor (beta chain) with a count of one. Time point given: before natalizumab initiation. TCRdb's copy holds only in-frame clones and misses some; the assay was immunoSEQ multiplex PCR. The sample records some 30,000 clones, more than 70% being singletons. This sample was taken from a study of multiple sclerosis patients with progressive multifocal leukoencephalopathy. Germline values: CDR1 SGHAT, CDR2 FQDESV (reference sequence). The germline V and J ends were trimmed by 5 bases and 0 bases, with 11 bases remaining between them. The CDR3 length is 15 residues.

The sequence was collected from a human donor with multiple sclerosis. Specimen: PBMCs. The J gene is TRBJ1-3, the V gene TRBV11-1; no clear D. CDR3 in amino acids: CASSPSAYSGNTIYF. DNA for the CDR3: TGTGCCAGCAGCCCATCCGCTTACTCTGGAAACACCATATATTTT.